These 9 T cell receptor beta chains were all obtained from the same sample, sequenced in a study of CD8 T cells in Susac syndrome. Reverse transcription used roughly 0.5 to 1 ug RNA and random hexamers. TCRdb reprocessed the immunoSEQ multiplex PCR reads with MiXCR, giving one entry per CDR3 protein. The table lists some 130,000 distinct CDR3 sequences, around 93% of them singletons. Source material: CD8+ T cells from PBMCs. All receptors come from a human donor with Susac syndrome.

The chain joins TRBV11-2 to TRBJ2-7; D remains unclear. Germline lookup yields CDR1 SGHAT and CDR2 FQNNGV. The V and J ends lost 1 base and 0 bases respectively, with 7 bases between them. The CDR3 is made up of 14 amino acids. The CDR3 nucleotides read TGTGCCAGCAGCTTAGTTGATACCTCCTACGAGCAGTACTTC. Translating it yields CASSLVDTSYEQYF.

V and J are TRBV20-1 and TRBJ2-1, with D possibly being TRBD1 (6 bases). Germline loops: CDR1 DFQATT, CDR2 SNEGSKA (reference sequence). This CDR3 has 12 residues. Trimming stripped 4 bases from V and 10 bases from J, with 14 bases between. DNA for the CDR3: TGCAGTGCTACGAAGGGGGTGGGGGAGCAGTTCTTC. It specifies CSATKGVGEQFF.

The chain employs TRBV27 and TRBJ2-7; TRBD1 is a possible D gene (6 bases). Trimming cost V 8 bases and J 5 bases, with 13 bases left between them. The length of the CDR3 is 12 residues. Germline V gene data show CDR1 as MNHEY and CDR2 as SMNVEV (reference sequence). The CDR3 DNA reads as TGTGCCAGCGGTCAGGGGTCCCACGAGCAGTACTTC. Translation gives CASGQGSHEQYF.

This clonotype has only one observation. The chain has TRBV20-1 and TRBJ1-1, with a possible D match to TRBD1 (5 bases). The V gene's germline CDR1 is DFQATT and CDR2 SNEGSKA (reference sequence). The CDR3 is 13 residues long. V lost 0 bases, J lost 8 bases, and 13 bases lay in between. CDR3 amino acids: CSARDLGLTEAFF. The DNA of the CDR3 is TGCAGTGCTAGAGATCTGGGGCTGACAGAAGCTTTCTTT.

The chain employs TRBV9 and TRBJ1-5, with TRBD1 matching over 7 bases. The germline V gene has CDR1 SGDLS and CDR2 YYNGEE. This CDR3 is 14 amino acids long. Trimming took 5 bases from V and 4 from J; bases not matched to a gene: 6. This chain's CDR3 is CASSAGGPNQPQHF. The DNA of the CDR3 is TGTGCCAGCAGTGCAGGGGGTCCGAATCAGCCCCAGCATTTT.

This chain joins TRBV27 and TRBJ2-7; 8 nucleotides line up with TRBD1. The CDR3 is 12 amino acids. Germline V gene lookup returns CDR1 MNHEY and CDR2 SMNVEV (reference sequence). V trimming: 6 bases; J trimming: 5 bases; junction bases outside the gene matches: 3. As DNA, the CDR3 is TGTGCCAGCAGCTGGACAGGGAACGAGCAGTACTTC. Amino acids: CASSWTGNEQYF.

The chain is built from TRBV5-6 and TRBJ2-7; D is possibly TRBD1 or TRBD2 (5 bases each). Germline CDR1 is SGHDT and CDR2 is YYEEEE. The germline V and J ends were trimmed by 2 bases and 0 bases, with 12 bases remaining between them. This CDR3 contains 15 residues. CDR3 sequence reads: CASSFGGLSSYEQYF. The CDR3 coding sequence is TGTGCCAGCAGCTTTGGGGGATTAAGCTCCTACGAGCAGTACTTC.

The gene calls are TRBV7-9 and TRBJ2-7; the D gene could be TRBD1 or TRBD2 (5 bases each). The V gene lost 5 bases and the J gene lost 0 bases, with 14 bases spanning the gap. The CDR3 has 15 amino acids. Germline CDR1 is SEHNR and CDR2 is FQNEAQ (reference sequence). The DNA for the CDR3 is TGTGCCAGCAGCGACGGGACGGATAGCTCCTACGAGCAGTACTTC. It is translated as CASSDGTDSSYEQYF.

The V and J genes are TRBV30 and TRBJ2-1; no firm D call. Trimming took 2 bases from V and 6 from J, leaving 8 bases between them. The germline V gene encodes CDR1 GTSNPN and CDR2 SVGIG (reference sequence). The CDR3 runs 12 residues. The CDR3 DNA sequence: TGTGCCTGGAGTATCGACGGCAATGAGCAGTTCTTC. Protein: CAWSIDGNEQFF.